This record concerns one TCR beta chain sequence. Its antigen remains unidentified. The sample originates from a study of T cells in Graves' hyperthyroidism and ophthalmopathy. Findings of the study overall: The blood repertoire included most of the expanded thyroid clonotypes above 0.001.

In patients aged 18 to 65, hyperthyroidism was newly diagnosed, with duration under 2 months. Researchers barred patients who had uncontrolled infection, other autoimmune disease, pregnancy or lactation. Clinical symptoms, serum thyroxine, TRAb, thyroid ultrasound and orbital computed tomography established diagnosis. From RNA transcripts, TCR beta CDR3 regions were amplified. The HTBI primer set served for first-round RT-PCR of the TCR CDR3. TCRdb itself ran the multiplex PCR reads through MiXCR, one entry per CDR3 protein. The repertoire holds 700,000 to 950,000 distinct CDR3 sequences, with approximately 40% as singletons. CDR1 and CDR2 (germline): SGHDN, FVKESK. This CDR3 is 19 amino acids long. V shed 1 base, J shed 5 bases, and the junction held 15 bases outside the gene matches.

J is TRBJ2-2 and V is TRBV14; 8 positions agree with TRBD2. This sequence was found in a woman in her thirties or forties with Graves' hyperthyroidism. The sequenced material came from blood. The CDR3 protein is CASSQVRGYAGGGTGELFF. CDR3 coding DNA: TGTGCCAGCAGCCAAGTACGTGGTTACGCGGGAGGAGGGACCGGGGAGCTGTTTTTT.